This section outlines one TCR beta chain sequence together with its context. This CDR3 has 18 residues. V lost 3 bases and J 0 bases, leaving 17 bases between the germline ends. In germline, CDR1 is SGHVS, CDR2 FQNEAQ. Time point reported: peripheral blood 6 weeks after treatment start. The study collected 1 to 8 samples per patient, pretreatment and on-treatment. The sample comes from a study of PD-L1 blockade in urothelial cancer. TCRdb's table, derived via immunoSEQ multiplex PCR, lists solely in-frame clones and lacks some. Here the sample spans tens of thousands of clones, almost 90% being singletons.

The origin of this receptor is a man in his fifties or sixties with urothelial cancer. This rearrangement joins TRBV7-8 to TRBJ1-4; possibly TRBD1 for D (6 bases). The material was PBMCs, obtained around atezolizumab (anti-PD-L1) treatment. CDR3 sequence (DNA): TGTGCCAGCAGCTTCAGAGACAGGCCCGCAGCAACTAATGAAAAACTGTTTTTT. Protein sequence: CASSFRDRPAATNEKLFF.